The TCR beta chain under discussion was sequenced for a study of vaccination and CD4 T cells after COVID-19. The wider study: Median time from second vaccine dose to sampling was 60 to 80 days (14 to 241). Cells were stimulated with overlapping spike peptide pools from SARS-CoV-2, HCoV-NL63, HCoV-OC43 and HCoV-229E.

Once obtained from cultured CD4+ T cells, the DNA was sequenced using the Oncomine TCR Beta short-read assay. In TCRdb, the PCR reads were re-called with MiXCR into one record per CDR3 protein. Of approximately 14,000 distinct CDR3 sequences listed, approximately 71% are singletons. Comment on this clonotype: What it recognizes is unknown.

Treatment specified: approximately 10-day PBMC culture with coronavirus spike peptide pools or control peptides (ViraFEST assay). ViraFEST used peptide pools to expand antigen-specific T cells before TCR sequencing. Upon completion of about nine days of culture, CD4+ T cells were isolated via negative selection. The sequence was collected from a human donor who had recovered from COVID-19. Sequencing used CD4+ T cells from blood, cultured in vitro.

The CDR3 DNA reads as TGTGCCAGCAGTGTCCTCCTCGGACTAGCGGGAGCCTACGAGCAGTACTTC. Encoded protein: CASSVLLGLAGAYEQYF. V gene TRBV6-4 combines with J gene TRBJ2-7; 13 nucleotides line up with TRBD2. Unmatched junction bases numbered 8, after V lost 4 bases and J lost 2 bases. The CDR3 has 17 amino acids. Germline V lookup: CDR1 MRHNA, CDR2 SNTAGT.